A single sample is the source of the 2 T cell receptor beta chains below, sequenced in a study of T cell changes during pregnancy in multiple sclerosis. TCRdb keeps only in-frame clones here, not all; method: immunoSEQ multiplex PCR. Of tens of thousands of clones in the sample, approximately 90% are singletons; the top ten hold approximately 0.64%. Material: CD4+ T cells from peripheral blood mononuclear cells, obtained after pregnancy. All receptors come from a female donor with multiple sclerosis, enrolled in a pregnancy study.

This sequence joins TRBV30 and TRBJ2-7; perhaps TRBD2 as D (5 bases). There are 15 residues in the CDR3. The germline V and J ends were trimmed by 1 base and 7 bases, with 20 bases remaining between them. Per germline, CDR1 GTSNPN and CDR2 SVGIG (reference sequence). The CDR3, as DNA: TGTGCCTGGAGTGGCCCGGAGGCGGGTTCGGGAGAGCAGTACTTC. Protein: CAWSGPEAGSGEQYF.

The chain is built from TRBV7-6 and TRBJ2-3; 9 positions agree with TRBD2. The V segment lost 6 bases and the J segment 4 bases; nucleotides outside the gene matches: 11. In germline, CDR1 is SGHVS, CDR2 FNYEAQ. The CDR3 runs 16 residues. The CDR3 DNA reads TGTGCCAGCAGTCCCTGGGGCGGGGGGGCCTCAGATACGCAGTATTTT. This translates into CASSPWGGGASDTQYF.